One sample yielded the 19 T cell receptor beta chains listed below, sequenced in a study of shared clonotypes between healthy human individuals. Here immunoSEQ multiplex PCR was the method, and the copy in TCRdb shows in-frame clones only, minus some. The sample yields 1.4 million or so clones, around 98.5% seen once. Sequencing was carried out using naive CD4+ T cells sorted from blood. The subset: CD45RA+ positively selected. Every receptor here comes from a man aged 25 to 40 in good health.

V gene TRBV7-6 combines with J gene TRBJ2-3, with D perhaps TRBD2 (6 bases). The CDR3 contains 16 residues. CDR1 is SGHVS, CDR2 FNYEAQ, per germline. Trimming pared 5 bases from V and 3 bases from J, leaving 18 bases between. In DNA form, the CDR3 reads TGTGCCAGCAGCCCTCTAGCCAAGGGGACTACAGATACGCAGTATTTT. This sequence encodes CASSPLAKGTTDTQYF.

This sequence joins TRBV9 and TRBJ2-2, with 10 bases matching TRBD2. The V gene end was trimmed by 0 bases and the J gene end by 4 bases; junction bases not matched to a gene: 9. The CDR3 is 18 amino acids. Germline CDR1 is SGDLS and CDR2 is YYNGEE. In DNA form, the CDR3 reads TGTGCCAGCAGCGTAGTGTCCAGCGGGAGGGCGGGCACCGGGGAGCTGTTTTTT. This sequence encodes CASSVVSSGRAGTGELFF.

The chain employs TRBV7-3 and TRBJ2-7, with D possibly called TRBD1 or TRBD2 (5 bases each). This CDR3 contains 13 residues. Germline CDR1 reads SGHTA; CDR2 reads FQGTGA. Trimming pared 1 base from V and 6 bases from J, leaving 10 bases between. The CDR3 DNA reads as TGTGCCAGCAGCTTAAATCCAGGGACCGAGCAGTACTTC. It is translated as CASSLNPGTEQYF.

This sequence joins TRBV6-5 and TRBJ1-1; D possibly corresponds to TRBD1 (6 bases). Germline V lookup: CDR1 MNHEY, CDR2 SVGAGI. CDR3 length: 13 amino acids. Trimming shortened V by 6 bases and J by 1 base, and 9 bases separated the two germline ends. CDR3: CASRQQGNTEAFF. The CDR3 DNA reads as TGTGCCAGCAGACAACAGGGGAACACTGAAGCTTTCTTT.

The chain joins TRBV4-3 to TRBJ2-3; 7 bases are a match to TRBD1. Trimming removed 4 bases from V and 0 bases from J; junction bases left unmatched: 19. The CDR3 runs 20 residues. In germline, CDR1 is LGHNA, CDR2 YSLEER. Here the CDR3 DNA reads TGCGCCAGCAGCCCCACCCCCCGTTTTTCTGGCAGGGGGAGCACAGATACGCAGTATTTT. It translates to CASSPTPRFSGRGSTDTQYF.

The CDR3 DNA reads TGCGCCAGCAAGGGCAGACCCATGAACACTGAAGCTTTCTTT. This codes for CASKGRPMNTEAFF. The chain employs TRBV5-1 and TRBJ1-1; no definite D call. In germline, CDR1 is SGHRS, CDR2 YFSETQ. V lost 6 bases to trimming and J lost 0 bases, with 12 bases between them. The CDR3 runs to 14 residues.

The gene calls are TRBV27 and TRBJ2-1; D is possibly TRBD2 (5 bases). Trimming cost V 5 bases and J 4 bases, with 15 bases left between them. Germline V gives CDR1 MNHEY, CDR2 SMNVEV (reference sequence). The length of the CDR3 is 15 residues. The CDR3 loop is CASSPGLYTYNEQFF. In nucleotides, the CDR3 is TGTGCCAGCAGTCCAGGACTTTATACGTACAATGAGCAGTTCTTC.

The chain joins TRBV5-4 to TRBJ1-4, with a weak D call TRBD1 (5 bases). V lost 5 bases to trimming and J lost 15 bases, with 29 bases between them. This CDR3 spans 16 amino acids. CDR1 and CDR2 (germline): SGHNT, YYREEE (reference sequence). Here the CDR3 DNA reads TGTGCCAGCAGTTCATCACCCCCAGGCCCAGGGAATAGTTTGTTTTTT. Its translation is CASSSSPPGPGNSLFF.

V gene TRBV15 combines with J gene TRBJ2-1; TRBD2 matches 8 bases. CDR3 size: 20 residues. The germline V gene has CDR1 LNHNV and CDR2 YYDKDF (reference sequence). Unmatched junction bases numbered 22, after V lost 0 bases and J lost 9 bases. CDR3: CATSRDLSGRWLGAHAEQFF. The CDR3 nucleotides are TGTGCCACCAGCAGAGATTTAAGCGGGAGATGGCTGGGGGCGCATGCTGAGCAGTTCTTC.

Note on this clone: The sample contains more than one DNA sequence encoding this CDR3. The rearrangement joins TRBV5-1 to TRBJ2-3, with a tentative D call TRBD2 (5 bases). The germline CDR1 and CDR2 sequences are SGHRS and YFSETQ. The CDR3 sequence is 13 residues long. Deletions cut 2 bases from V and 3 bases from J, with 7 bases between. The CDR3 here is CASSFEGTDTQYF. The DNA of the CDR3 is TGCGCCAGCAGCTTCGAGGGAACAGATACGCAGTATTTT.

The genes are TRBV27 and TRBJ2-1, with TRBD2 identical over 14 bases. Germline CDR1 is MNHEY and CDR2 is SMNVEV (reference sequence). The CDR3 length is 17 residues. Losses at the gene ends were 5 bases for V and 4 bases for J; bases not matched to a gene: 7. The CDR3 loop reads CASSPEGLAGVYNEQFF. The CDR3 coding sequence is TGTGCCAGCAGTCCCGAGGGACTAGCGGGAGTTTACAATGAGCAGTTCTTC.

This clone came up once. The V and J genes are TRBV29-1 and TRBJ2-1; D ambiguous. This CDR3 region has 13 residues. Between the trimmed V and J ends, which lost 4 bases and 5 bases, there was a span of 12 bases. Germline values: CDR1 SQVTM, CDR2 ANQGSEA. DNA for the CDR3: TGCAGCGTTGTGGTACAGAATCACAATGAGCAGTTCTTC. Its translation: CSVVVQNHNEQFF.

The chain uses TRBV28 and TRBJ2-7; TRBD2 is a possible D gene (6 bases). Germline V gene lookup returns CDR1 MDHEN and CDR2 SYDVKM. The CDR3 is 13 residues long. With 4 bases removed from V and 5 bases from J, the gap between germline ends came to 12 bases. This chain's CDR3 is CASSSGGIHEQYF. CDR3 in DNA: TGTGCCAGCAGTTCTGGAGGGATCCACGAGCAGTACTTC. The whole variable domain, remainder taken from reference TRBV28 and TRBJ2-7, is DVKVTQSSRYLVKRTGEKVFLECVQDMDHENMFWYRQDPGLGLRLIYFSYDVKMKEKGDIPEGYSVSREKKERFSLILESASTNQTSMYLCASSSGGIHEQYFGPGTRLTVT.

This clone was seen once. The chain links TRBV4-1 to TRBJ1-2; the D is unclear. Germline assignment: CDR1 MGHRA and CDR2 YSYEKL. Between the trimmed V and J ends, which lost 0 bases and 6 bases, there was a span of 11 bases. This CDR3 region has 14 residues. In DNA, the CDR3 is TGCGCCAGCAGCCAAGATTTAACTCGGAATGGCTACACCTTC. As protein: CASSQDLTRNGYTF.

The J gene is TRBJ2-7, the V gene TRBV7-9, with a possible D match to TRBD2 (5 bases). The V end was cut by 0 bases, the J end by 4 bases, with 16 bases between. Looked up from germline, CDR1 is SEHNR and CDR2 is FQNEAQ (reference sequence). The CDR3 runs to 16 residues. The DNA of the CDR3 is TGTGCCAGCAGCTTAGCGCCCGGGTCGAGGGTTTACGAGCAGTACTTC. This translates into CASSLAPGSRVYEQYF.

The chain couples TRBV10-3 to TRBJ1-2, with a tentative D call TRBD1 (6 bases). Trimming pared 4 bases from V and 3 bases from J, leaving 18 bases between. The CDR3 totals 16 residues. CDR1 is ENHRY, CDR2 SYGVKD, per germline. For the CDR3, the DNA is TGTGCCATCAGTGGTAGTCAGGGGCCCCTAGACTATGGCTACACCTTC. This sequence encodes CAISGSQGPLDYGYTF.

This CDR3 is CASSDPGREPSYNEQFF. CDR3 DNA: TGTGCCAGCAGTGACCCTGGGCGGGAGCCTTCCTACAATGAGCAGTTCTTC. The chain joins TRBV2 to TRBJ2-1; 7 nucleotides agree with TRBD2. There are 17 residues in the CDR3. Looked up from germline, CDR1 is SNHLY and CDR2 is FYNNEI. With 3 bases clipped from V and 1 base from J, the junction kept 9 bases outside the gene matches.

The chain's CDR3 is CASSFTALGELFF. The CDR3 nucleotides read TGTGCCAGCAGCTTCACAGCTCTTGGGGAGCTGTTTTTT. This chain joins TRBV11-3 and TRBJ2-2; no reliable D call. Germline V gene lookup returns CDR1 SGHNT and CDR2 YENEEA. The CDR3 extends over 13 amino acids. V was shortened by 3 bases and J by 8 bases, with 10 bases between the two germline ends. Supplemented by reference TRBV11-3 and TRBJ2-2, the full variable domain reads EAGVVQSPRYKIIEKKQPVAFWCNPISGHNTLYWYLQNLGQGPELLIRYENEEAVDDSQLPKDRFSAERLKGVDSTLKIQPAELGDSAVYLCASSFTALGELFFGEGSRLTVL.

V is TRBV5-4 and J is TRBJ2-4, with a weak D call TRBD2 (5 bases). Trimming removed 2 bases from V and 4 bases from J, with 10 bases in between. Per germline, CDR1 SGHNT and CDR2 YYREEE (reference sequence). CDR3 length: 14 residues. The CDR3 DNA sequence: TGTGCCAGCAGCTTAGCCGGGGTGAAAAACATTCAGTACTTC. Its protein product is CASSLAGVKNIQYF.